This section outlines one T cell receptor (beta chain) sequence together with its context. These data come from a study of shared clonotypes between healthy human individuals. The deep-level immunoSEQ assay was used. Generated by immunoSEQ multiplex PCR, the TCRdb table keeps only in-frame clones and is missing some. The repertoire holds about 490,000 clones, about 82% seen once, with approximately 12% in the top ten. This clonotype was sampled from a woman in her 40s in good health. Some clones in this sample may be carry-over from other donors' samples. Sequenced: PBMCs.

The CDR3 DNA is TGTGCCAGCAGAGGACAGGGAGTTAGCAATCAGCCCCAGCATTTT. The encoded protein is CASRGQGVSNQPQHF. This chain links TRBV6-1 with TRBJ1-5, with 8 bases fitting TRBD1. The junction had 4 bases not matched to a gene; V was cut back by 6 bases and J by 0 bases. The CDR3 runs 15 residues. Germline V gene sequence: CDR1 MNHNS, CDR2 SASEGT.